These T cell receptor beta chains were read from a single sample in a study of CD8 T cells in Susac syndrome. Each CDR3 protein gets one entry after TCRdb re-called the immunoSEQ multiplex PCR reads with MiXCR. The top ten hold about 0.15% of the sample, which has under 150,000 distinct CDR3 sequences, 95% seen once. The sample comprised CD4+ T cells from PBMCs. Receptors were obtained from a human donor with Susac syndrome. The CDR3 runs from the conserved cysteine through the conserved F or W. The D gene is left open where the match is weak. Not every row has a clone size; where given, it reads once, few, many or a size class.

size: .
V: TRBV30
D: .
J: TRBJ1-1
CDR3: CAWSPSPGMNTEAFF
DNA: TGTGCCTGGAGCCCATCGCCGGGGATGAACACTGAAGCTTTCTTT

size: .
V: TRBV30
D: .
J: TRBJ1-1
CDR3: CAWSAGEAFF
DNA: TGTGCCTGGAGTGCAGGTGAAGCTTTCTTT

size: .
V: TRBV29-1
D: .
J: TRBJ1-1
CDR3: CSVRGELNTEAFF
DNA: TGCAGCGTGAGGGGGGAGTTGAACACTGAAGCTTTCTTT

size: once
V: TRBV5-1
D: TRBD2
J: TRBJ2-1
CDR3: CASSVTSGRVDEQFF
DNA: TGCGCCAGCAGCGTGACTAGCGGGAGAGTAGATGAGCAGTTCTTC

size: .
V: TRBV11-2
D: .
J: TRBJ1-2
CDR3: CASNSIRGTTIGYTF
DNA: TGTGCCAGCAACTCAATCCGGGGGACTACTATTGGCTACACCTTC

size: .
V: TRBV5-1
D: .
J: TRBJ2-5
CDR3: CASKDGKTLLQETQYF
DNA: TGCGCCAGCAAAGACGGGAAGACTCTTCTCCAGGAGACCCAGTACTTC

size: .
V: TRBV20-1
D: .
J: TRBJ1-2
CDR3: CSAENRVIVYGYTF
DNA: TGCAGTGCAGAAAACAGGGTAATAGTCTATGGCTACACCTTC

size: .
V: TRBV11-2
D: TRBD2
J: TRBJ2-7
CDR3: CASSFGGGPPEQYF
DNA: TGTGCCAGCAGCTTCGGGGGAGGGCCCCCCGAGCAGTACTTC

size: .
V: TRBV5-1
D: TRBD1
J: TRBJ1-2
CDR3: CASTHTGTGFGYTF
DNA: TGCGCCAGCACCCATACCGGGACAGGGTTTGGCTACACCTTC

size: .
V: TRBV2
D: TRBD1
J: TRBJ1-1
CDR3: CASSAGTGGEGTEAFF
DNA: TGTGCCAGCAGCGCCGGGACAGGGGGAGAAGGCACTGAAGCTTTCTTT

size: once
V: TRBV20-1
D: TRBD1
J: TRBJ2-7
CDR3: CSARRQGGYTDF
DNA: TGCAGTGCTAGGAGACAGGGCGGCTACACCGACTTC

size: once
V: TRBV3-1
D: .
J: TRBJ1-2
CDR3: CASSQDGYGGRLSGYTF
DNA: TGTGCCAGCAGCCAAGATGGTTACGGGGGGCGTCTCTCTGGCTACACCTTC

size: .
V: TRBV5-1
D: .
J: TRBJ1-1
CDR3: CASSLAAANTEAFF
DNA: TGCGCCAGCAGCTTGGCGGCAGCGAACACTGAAGCTTTCTTT

size: .
V: TRBV6-5
D: .
J: TRBJ2-7
CDR3: CASSRVLDYEQYF
DNA: TGTGCCAGCAGCCGCGTGTTGGACTACGAGCAGTACTTC

size: few
V: TRBV4-1
D: .
J: TRBJ2-5
CDR3: CASSQDFRELETQYF
DNA: TGCGCCAGCAGCCAAGATTTTCGGGAGCTAGAGACCCAGTACTTC

size: .
V: TRBV12-3/TRBV12-4
D: .
J: TRBJ2-7
CDR3: CASLGFGHEQYF
DNA: TGTGCCAGCCTCGGGTTCGGGCACGAGCAGTACTTC

size: .
V: TRBV19
D: TRBD1
J: TRBJ2-7
CDR3: CASSTLVDRVGEQYF
DNA: TGTGCCAGTAGTACCCTCGTTGACAGGGTGGGAGAGCAGTACTTC

size: .
V: TRBV15
D: .
J: TRBJ1-4
CDR3: CATSRGAGLGEKLFF
DNA: TGTGCCACCAGCAGAGGCGCAGGGCTTGGAGAAAAACTGTTTTTT

size: .
V: TRBV2
D: TRBD1
J: TRBJ1-2
CDR3: CASSEALRGRGYTF
DNA: TGTGCCAGCAGTGAAGCGCTTAGGGGGCGAGGCTACACCTTC

size: .
V: TRBV5-1
D: .
J: TRBJ2-3
CDR3: CASSGNSDTQYF
DNA: TGCGCCAGCAGCGGGAACTCCGATACGCAGTATTTT

size: .
V: TRBV7-3
D: .
J: TRBJ2-3
CDR3: CASSFGILSTDTQYF
DNA: TGTGCCAGCAGTTTCGGGATCCTAAGCACAGATACGCAGTATTTT

size: .
V: TRBV20-1
D: .
J: TRBJ1-1
CDR3: CSAIRPNTEAFF
DNA: TGCAGTGCTATCCGACCGAACACTGAAGCTTTCTTT

size: .
V: TRBV28
D: .
J: TRBJ1-1
CDR3: CASSTPTGGLRAFF
DNA: TGTGCCAGCAGCACCCCGACAGGAGGGCTGAGAGCTTTCTTT

size: once
V: TRBV20-1
D: .
J: TRBJ2-3
CDR3: CSGGTDTQYF
DNA: TGCAGTGGCGGCACAGATACGCAGTATTTT